These 28 T cell receptor beta chains came from one sample sequenced in a study of blood T cells in healthy people across ages. Through a sample-barcoded 5' primer and a J-beta primer mix, a second PCR was run for roughly 7 to 12 cycles. From the 5' RACE reads, TCRdb called clonotypes with MiXCR, one entry per CDR3 protein. This sample has roughly 790,000 distinct CDR3 sequences, with about 40% found just once. Sequenced input: blood. These receptor sequences come from a woman aged 55-70 years in good health.

This clonotype appeared many times. The chain recombines TRBV6-6 with TRBJ2-3; possibly TRBD1 for D (7 bases). V lost 6 bases to trimming and J lost 5 bases, with 18 bases between them. The CDR3 consists of 15 residues. CDR1 and CDR2 from the germline V gene are MNHNY and SVGAGI (reference sequence). The CDR3 protein is CASSGQGGELDTQYF. CDR3 sequence (DNA): TGTGCCAGCAGCGGCCAGGGGGGAGAGTTAGATACGCAGTATTTT.

The sample holds a few counts of this clonotype. The V call is TRBV7-2, the J call TRBJ2-1; no clear D gene. This CDR3 has 12 amino acids. Germline V gives CDR1 SGHTA, CDR2 FQGNSA. Trimming shortened V by 1 base and J by 10 bases, and 8 bases separated the two germline ends. In nucleotides, the CDR3 is TGTGCCAGCAGCTTAGGGACCCGCGAGCAGTTCTTC. Translated, it gives CASSLGTREQFF.

This clonotype was seen more than once but under ten times. V gene TRBV6-1 combines with J gene TRBJ1-1, with D perhaps matching TRBD1 (6 bases). The germline gives CDR1 MNHNS, CDR2 SASEGT. V was clipped by 8 bases and J by 0 bases, with 16 bases between them. The CDR3 contains 15 residues. The CDR3 coding sequence is TGTGCCAGCGGAGAACAGGGCGGCTTGAACACTGAAGCTTTCTTT. As protein: CASGEQGGLNTEAFF.

The V gene is TRBV10-2, the J gene TRBJ2-4; possible D gene TRBD2, 7 bases. This CDR3 spans 16 amino acids. Germline lookup yields CDR1 WSHSY and CDR2 SAAADI. Trimming removed 7 bases at V and 3 bases at J, with 19 bases between. CDR3 coding DNA: TGCGCCAGCACCGAAGGGGGGGGGCCAGGCAAAAACATTCAGTACTTC. Protein: CASTEGGGPGKNIQYF.

This clonotype is a singleton in its sample. The chain has TRBV20-1 and TRBJ2-7; the D gene is possibly TRBD2 (6 bases). With 3 bases removed from V and 6 bases from J, the gap between germline ends came to 12 bases. This CDR3 has 12 residues. Germline V gene data show CDR1 as DFQATT and CDR2 as SNEGSKA (reference sequence). The CDR3 region has the DNA TGCAGTGCTAGCGGGAGAATCGGCGAGCAGTACTTC. Amino acid sequence: CSASGRIGEQYF.

CDR3: CASSAKFTGETYEQYF. The CDR3 region has the DNA TGTGCCAGCAGCGCAAAATTTACAGGGGAGACCTACGAGCAGTACTTC. The chain employs TRBV5-4 and TRBJ2-7, with 7 positions matching TRBD1. CDR1 and CDR2 from the germline V gene are SGHNT and YYREEE (reference sequence). The CDR3 runs to 16 residues. With 4 bases clipped from V and 2 bases from J, the junction kept 12 bases outside the gene matches. Full variable domain (missing parts from reference TRBV5-4 and TRBJ2-7): ETGVTQSPTHLIKTRGQQVTLRCSSQSGHNTVSWYQQALGQGPQFIFQYYREEENGRGNFPPRFSGLQFPNYSSELNVNALELDDSALYLCASSAKFTGETYEQYFGPGTRLTVT.

The chain carries TRBV27 and TRBJ2-5, with D uncertain. The CDR3 is 16 amino acids. Trimming took 1 base from V and 1 from J, leaving 13 bases between them. Germline CDR1 MNHEY, CDR2 SMNVEV (reference sequence). This CDR3 is CASSLFGGPLQETQYF. DNA for the CDR3: TGTGCCAGCAGTTTATTTGGCGGTCCCCTCCAAGAGACCCAGTACTTC.

Notes on this clonotype: A read error may account for a junction end that differs from germline. The J gene is TRBJ2-7, the V gene TRBV7-3; D possibly corresponds to TRBD1 (5 bases). The CDR3 runs 14 residues. Germline CDR1 is SGHTA and CDR2 is FQGTGA. This CDR3 reads CASSVTATDNEQYF. CDR3 coding DNA: TGTGCCAGCAGCGTAACGGCGACAGACAATGAGCAGTACTTC.

This chain joins TRBV20-1 and TRBJ2-3; the match to TRBD2 covers 8 bases. This CDR3 is built from 15 residues. The junction had 13 bases not matched to a gene; V was cut back by 7 bases and J by 4 bases. Germline V gives CDR1 DFQATT, CDR2 SNEGSKA (reference sequence). The chain's CDR3 is CSVPDAGGGADTQYF. DNA for the CDR3: TGCAGTGTACCGGACGCGGGAGGCGGGGCAGATACGCAGTATTTT.

The rearrangement links TRBV20-1 to TRBJ1-5; possibly TRBD1 for D (5 bases). V was shortened by 1 base and J by 0 bases, with 10 bases between the two germline ends. This CDR3 has 15 residues. CDR1 is DFQATT, CDR2 SNEGSKA, per germline (reference sequence). CDR3 loop: CSARGGRYSNQPQHF. CDR3 DNA: TGCAGTGCTAGAGGGGGACGGTATAGCAATCAGCCCCAGCATTTT.

This clonotype turned up a few times. The CDR3 is CASSEWAAQEWYGYTF. CDR3 nucleotide sequence: TGTGCCAGCAGTGAATGGGCAGCCCAGGAGTGGTATGGCTACACCTTC. This chain joins TRBV6-1 and TRBJ1-2; no reliable D call. Per the germline V gene, CDR1 is MNHNS and CDR2 is SASEGT. V lost 2 bases, J lost 5 bases, and 18 bases lay in between. The CDR3 extends over 16 amino acids.

This clonotype was counted only a few times. The chain links TRBV20-1 to TRBJ2-5; 8 bases are shared with TRBD2. The J call may be in error: the DNA end matches TRBJ2-7 better. CDR1 is DFQATT, CDR2 SNEGSKA, per germline (reference sequence). This CDR3 has 15 amino acids. CDR3 in DNA: TGCAGTGCTAGAGAAACTAGCGGACCCGAACGCGAGCAGTACTTC. Amino acids: CSARETSGPEREQYF.

The V and J genes are TRBV20-1 and TRBJ1-2, with D unclear. The germline V gene has CDR1 DFQATT and CDR2 SNEGSKA (reference sequence). The CDR3 loop spans 12 amino acids. Trimming shortened V by 5 bases and J by 8 bases, and 15 bases separated the two germline ends. The CDR3 sequence: CSAESPDWGYTF. The CDR3 DNA follows: TGCAGTGCTGAGAGTCCGGACTGGGGCTACACCTTC.

This clonotype was seen a handful of times. The chain has TRBV28 and TRBJ2-5; D remains unclear. The CDR3 consists of 14 residues. With 2 bases removed from V and 11 bases from J, the gap between germline ends came to 18 bases. The germline V gene encodes CDR1 MDHEN and CDR2 SYDVKM. CDR3 DNA: TGTGCCAGCAGTTTAAGCAGTCTGCCTGAAGGGCAGTACTTC. Its translation is CASSLSSLPEGQYF.

The V call is TRBV18, the J call TRBJ2-5; TRBD2 matches at 7 bases. Looked up from germline, CDR1 is KGHSH and CDR2 is LQKENI. V was pared by 1 base and J by 5 bases, with 7 bases of the junction left unmatched. The CDR3 has 15 amino acids. This CDR3 reads CASSPLAGEVETQYF. DNA for the CDR3: TGTGCCAGCTCACCACTGGCGGGAGAGGTGGAGACCCAGTACTTC.

J is TRBJ2-3 and V is TRBV7-3; 9 bases match TRBD2. J lost 3 bases, V lost 2 bases, and 6 bases had no gene match. CDR3 size: 16 residues. Germline V gene lookup returns CDR1 SGHTA and CDR2 FQGTGA. This CDR3 is CASSLGGGRATDTQYF. CDR3 nucleotide sequence: TGTGCCAGCAGCTTAGGGGGCGGGAGGGCGACAGATACGCAGTATTTT.

The chain is built from TRBV20-1 and TRBJ2-1; 13 bases are shared with TRBD2. CDR3 length equals 17 residues. With 2 bases clipped from V and 6 bases from J, the junction kept 10 bases outside the gene matches. The germline gives CDR1 DFQATT, CDR2 SNEGSKA (reference sequence). CDR3 region: CSARKGLAGPQANEQFF. CDR3 in DNA: TGCAGTGCTAGAAAGGGACTAGCGGGACCTCAGGCCAATGAGCAGTTCTTC.

This chain uses TRBV20-1 with TRBJ1-1, with D tentatively TRBD1 (6 bases). Between the trimmed V and J ends, which lost 6 bases and 5 bases, there was a span of 13 bases. The CDR3 is made up of 12 amino acids. CDR1 is DFQATT and CDR2 is SNEGSKA in the germline V gene (reference sequence). The CDR3 DNA is TGCAGTGCCAGGGGCCCGAGGACTGAAGCTTTCTTT. Residues: CSARGPRTEAFF.

The rearrangement uses TRBV5-1 and TRBJ2-1; the D is unclear. From germline, CDR1 is SGHRS and CDR2 YFSETQ. The CDR3 loop spans 13 amino acids. The V end was cut by 4 bases, the J end by 5 bases, with 10 bases between. CDR3 in DNA: TGCGCCAGCAGCCGAGACAAAAACAATGAGCAGTTCTTC. It specifies CASSRDKNNEQFF.

The J gene is TRBJ2-5, the V gene TRBV4-2; D is undetermined. V was clipped by 0 bases and J by 5 bases, with 13 bases between them. The CDR3 contains 15 residues. Germline CDR1 reads LGHNA; CDR2 reads YNFKEQ. CDR3 nucleotides: TGTGCCAGCAGCCAAGATCGGTGGCTTTCGGAGACCCAGTACTTC. Translating it yields CASSQDRWLSETQYF.

The chain combines TRBV20-1 with TRBJ1-5; 9 nucleotides line up with TRBD1. The ends lost 8 bases at V and 0 bases at J; junction bases unmatched: 14. From germline, CDR1 is DFQATT and CDR2 SNEGSKA (reference sequence). The CDR3 length is 17 residues. The CDR3 loop is CSSTAGQGTDSNQPQHF. The CDR3 DNA follows: TGCAGTTCCACCGCCGGACAGGGGACTGATAGCAATCAGCCCCAGCATTTT.

V gene TRBV6-1 combines with J gene TRBJ1-5; tentatively, D is TRBD1 (5 bases). This CDR3 has 13 amino acids. V shed 4 bases and J shed 4 bases, with 8 bases lying between them. Germline V gene data show CDR1 as MNHNS and CDR2 as SASEGT. The CDR3: CASSGWGNQPQHF. Here the CDR3 DNA reads TGTGCCAGCAGTGGGTGGGGGAATCAGCCCCAGCATTTT.

CDR3 bases: TGTGCCAGCAAGAAACCAGGGGTCCGGAACACTGAAGCTTTCTTT. Residues: CASKKPGVRNTEAFF. The genes are TRBV7-2 and TRBJ1-1; tentatively, D is TRBD1 (6 bases). Looked up from germline, CDR1 is SGHTA and CDR2 is FQGNSA. The germline V and J ends were trimmed by 7 bases and 1 base, with 16 bases remaining between them. CDR3 length: 15 amino acids.

This sequence joins TRBV27 and TRBJ1-1; D ambiguous. The CDR3 length is 12 residues. The V and J ends lost 5 bases and 7 bases respectively, with 11 bases between them. CDR1 is MNHEY and CDR2 is SMNVEV in the germline V gene (reference sequence). The CDR3 sequence is CASSPVGSEAFF. CDR3 sequence (DNA): TGTGCCAGCAGTCCAGTCGGTAGTGAAGCTTTCTTT.

V usage is TRBV16 and J usage is TRBJ1-3, with unresolved D. The CDR3 is 16 amino acids. Germline CDR1 KGHSY, CDR2 FQNENV. Trimming stripped 1 base from V and 2 bases from J, with 12 bases between. CDR3 sequence: CASSQWAGTTGNTIYF. The CDR3 coding sequence is TGTGCCAGCAGCCAATGGGCAGGCACGACTGGAAACACCATATATTTT.

The CDR3 DNA reads as TGTGCCAGCAGTGCAGACATGCAAGAGACCCAGTACTTC. Amino acid sequence: CASSADMQETQYF. The V call is TRBV28, the J call TRBJ2-5, with D unclear. Per the germline V gene, CDR1 is MDHEN and CDR2 is SYDVKM. CDR3 size: 13 residues. V was shortened by 5 bases and J by 2 bases, with 9 bases between the two germline ends.

This sequence joins TRBV28 and TRBJ2-2; D is undetermined. V was cut by 6 bases and J by 6 bases, with 11 bases left in between. Germline V CDR1 and CDR2: MDHEN, SYDVKM. The CDR3 length is 13 residues. DNA of the CDR3: TGTGCCAGCAGGTTGGCTTTGGCCGGGGAGCTGTTTTTT. This translates into CASRLALAGELFF. Full variable domain (missing parts from reference TRBV28 and TRBJ2-2): DVKVTQSSRYLVKRTGEKVFLECVQDMDHENMFWYRQDPGLGLRLIYFSYDVKMKEKGDIPEGYSVSREKKERFSLILESASTNQTSMYLCASRLALAGELFFGEGSRLTVL.

This clonotype has just one count. CDR3: CASSPDRFPGNTIYF. As DNA, the CDR3 is TGTGCCAGCAGCCCAGACAGATTTCCTGGAAACACCATATATTTT. The chain joins TRBV4-2 to TRBJ1-3, with D possibly TRBD1 on 5 matching bases. Germline V lookup: CDR1 LGHNA, CDR2 YNFKEQ. The CDR3 totals 15 residues. The V end lost 4 bases, the J end lost 2 bases, and 12 bases lay between the germline ends.